The sequence of this T cell receptor (beta chain) was determined in a study of CD8 T cells in Susac syndrome. Germline CDR1 is MNHEY and CDR2 is SVGAGI. Germline trimming cut 7 bases from V and 5 bases from J; bases unmatched to any gene: 5. The CDR3 extends over 12 amino acids. Random hexamers primed reverse transcription of roughly 0.5 to 1 ug RNA. The immunoSEQ assay covered 54 Vbeta and 13 Jbeta segments for CDR3. MiXCR, applied by TCRdb to the immunoSEQ multiplex PCR reads, yields one record per CDR3 protein. The table includes 130,000 or so distinct CDR3 sequences, around 94% detected once. Sequenced: CD4+ T cells from PBMCs. The source is a human donor in good health. The V gene is TRBV6-5, the J gene TRBJ2-7; TRBD2 agrees at 7 bases. The DNA of the CDR3 is TGTGCCAGCACTCCCGGGGGGAACGAGCAGTACTTC. Its protein product is CASTPGGNEQYF.